This TCR beta chain comes out of a study of cytomegalovirus exposure and HLA in healthy donors. The PCR was carried out with 60 Vbeta primers and 13 Jbeta primers. TCRdb's copy holds only in-frame clones and misses some; the assay was immunoSEQ multiplex PCR. The data contain some 120,000 clones, 80% of them singletons. Study-wide points: Highly shared sequence variants in one cluster were likely a sequencing artifact. Analyses of presence and absence presupposed an approximately uniform sequencing depth across donors. TCR beta V- and J-gene trimming was later associated with a missense DCLRE1C variant.

Points on this clone: Its antigen is as yet unknown.

These donors counted as nominally healthy when sampled, but unrecorded immune exposures were likely. Sequenced material: PBMCs. The source is a young man in good health and CMV-seropositive.

The DNA of the CDR3 is TGTGCCAGCAGGTCCGCCGGGACACCTAACTATGGCTACACCTTC. Protein: CASRSAGTPNYGYTF. This chain uses TRBV7-2 with TRBJ1-2, with D perhaps matching TRBD1 (6 bases). The CDR3 consists of 15 residues. V dropped 6 bases and J dropped 0 bases, with 14 bases sitting between them. Germline V gene lookup returns CDR1 SGHTA and CDR2 FQGNSA.